This TCR beta chain was sequenced in a study of T cell repertoires in cytomegalovirus infection. Study as a whole: CMV infection and matching HLA type were both indicated by public TCR beta signatures. Overall study findings and caveats: Cumulative frequency (of public TCR beta family members) identified carriers of CMV plus the relevant HLA. Clonotypes of TCR beta that were HLA-C-restricted and CMV-specific dominated the ex vivo response.

About this clonotype itself: No antigen is known for it.

TCRdb ran MiXCR on the reads and lists one entry per CDR3 protein. The sample holds 300,000 or so distinct CDR3 sequences; roughly 23% are singletons and the top ten take around 14%. The origin of this receptor is a human donor in good health (CMV status not recorded). Some clones in this sample may be carry-over from other donors' samples. The sequencing input was PBMCs.

The CDR3 is CASSSDRTGSYEQYF. In DNA form, the CDR3 reads TGTGCCAGCAGCTCCGACCGGACAGGGTCCTACGAGCAGTACTTC. V is TRBV7-2 and J is TRBJ2-7, with 8 bases matching TRBD1. This CDR3 is built from 15 residues. The junction had 6 bases not matched to a gene; V was cut back by 4 bases and J by 1 base. The germline V gene has CDR1 SGHTA and CDR2 FQGNSA.